These 20 T cell receptor beta chains were sequenced from one sample in a study of blood T cell repertoires in COVID-19. TCRdb's table, derived via immunoSEQ multiplex PCR, lists solely in-frame clones and lacks some. Counted here are approximately 200,000 clones, about 87% occurring once; the ten biggest clones make up 1.5% to 2%. Sequencing used peripheral blood. These receptor sequences come from a man between 65 and 80 years old with acute or convalescent COVID-19.

The J gene is TRBJ2-7, the V gene TRBV25-1, with 11 bases aligning to TRBD2. In germline, CDR1 is MGHDK, CDR2 SYGVNS. CDR3 length: 15 residues. V lost 1 base, J lost 5 bases, and 4 bases stayed unmatched. CDR3 amino acids: CASSESGSGRDEQYF. The DNA of the CDR3 is TGTGCCAGCAGTGAATCAGGTAGCGGGAGGGACGAGCAGTACTTC.

The rearrangement joins TRBV7-3 to TRBJ2-1; tentatively, D is TRBD2 (6 bases). The CDR3 is 16 residues long. Germline lookup yields CDR1 SGHTA and CDR2 FQGTGA. The V and J ends lost 4 bases and 8 bases respectively, with 21 bases between them. The DNA of the CDR3 is TGTGCCAGCAGCTCCCAGCCGGGACTCCGGTCCGATGAGCAGTTCTTC. This encodes CASSSQPGLRSDEQFF.

This chain uses TRBV3-1 (or the pseudogene TRBV3-2) with TRBJ1-5, with D perhaps TRBD1 (5 bases). CDR3 length equals 14 residues. Trimming stripped 1 base from V and 7 bases from J, with 11 bases between. Germline values: CDR1 LGHDT, CDR2 YNNKEL (reference sequence). The CDR3 nucleotides read TGTGCCAGCAGCCAAGTTTCAGGGCGGCAGCCCCAGCATTTT. Its translation: CASSQVSGRQPQHF.

The rearrangement joins TRBV5-4 to TRBJ2-2; 7 bases fit TRBD1. J lost 4 bases, V lost 3 bases, and 6 bases had no gene match. This CDR3 contains 15 residues. The V gene's germline CDR1 is SGHNT and CDR2 YYREEE (reference sequence). CDR3 in DNA: TGTGCCAGCAGCTCCGGGGACAGAGCCACCGGGGAGCTGTTTTTT. Translation gives CASSSGDRATGELFF.

The genes are TRBV14 and TRBJ2-5; 8 bases line up with TRBD1. V shed 5 bases, J shed 5 bases, and the junction held 13 bases outside the gene matches. CDR3 length: 16 residues. Germline V CDR1 and CDR2: SGHDN, FVKESK. Written as DNA, the CDR3 is TGTGCCAGCAGCTCGGGCGGACAGGGTTCATACGAGACCCAGTACTTC. It translates to CASSSGGQGSYETQYF.

This clone was found a few times. CDR3: CASSQGDRGGTYEQYF. CDR3 nucleotide sequence: TGCGCCAGCAGCCAGGGAGACAGGGGGGGTACCTACGAGCAGTACTTC. The genes are TRBV4-1 and TRBJ2-7, with 9 bases identical to TRBD1. Germline V gives CDR1 MGHRA, CDR2 YSYEKL. Trimming took 3 bases from V and 2 from J; bases not matched to a gene: 8. The CDR3 is 16 amino acids.

The rearrangement links TRBV28 to TRBJ1-1; a weak D match, TRBD1 (5 bases). Trimming took off 5 bases at V and 5 bases at J, with 9 bases between the two ends. The germline CDR1 and CDR2 sequences are MDHEN and SYDVKM. The CDR3 consists of 12 residues. CDR3 residues: CASSPGWTEAFF. The CDR3 DNA reads TGTGCCAGCAGTCCAGGGTGGACTGAAGCTTTCTTT.

The V call is TRBV5-1, the J call TRBJ2-7; 8 bases agree with TRBD1. J was trimmed by 2 bases and V by 4 bases; bases with no gene match: 5. The CDR3 contains 14 residues. CDR1 SGHRS and CDR2 YFSETQ come from the germline V gene. CDR3 in DNA: TGCGCCAGCAGCGACGGACAGGGTGCCTACGAGCAGTACTTC. The encoded protein is CASSDGQGAYEQYF.

Remarks on this clone: The same CDR3 also results from other DNA sequences found in this sample. The V call is TRBV18, the J call TRBJ1-4; D is possibly TRBD1 (6 bases). Germline V gives CDR1 KGHSH, CDR2 LQKENI. This CDR3 spans 14 amino acids. Between the trimmed V and J ends, which lost 6 bases and 2 bases, there was a span of 10 bases. The CDR3 reads CASSPQGTNEKLFF. In nucleotides, the CDR3 is TGTGCCAGCTCCCCTCAGGGGACTAATGAAAAACTGTTTTTT. Using reference TRBV18 and TRBJ1-4 for the parts outside the CDR3, the full variable domain is NAGVMQNPRHLVRRRGQEARLRCSPMKGHSHVYWYRQLPEEGLKFMVYLQKENIIDESGMPKERFSAEFPKEGPSILRIQQVVRGDSAAYFCASSPQGTNEKLFFGSGTQLSVL.

This sequence joins TRBV5-1 and TRBJ1-3; no firm D call. The germline V gene has CDR1 SGHRS and CDR2 YFSETQ. The CDR3 consists of 16 residues. The germline V and J ends were trimmed by 0 bases and 0 bases, with 10 bases remaining between them. In nucleotides, the CDR3 is TGCGCCAGCAGCTTGGTGGCAGGCCTCTCTGGAAACACCATATATTTT. This gives the protein CASSLVAGLSGNTIYF.

The J gene is TRBJ2-2, the V gene TRBV19; no firm D call. Between the trimmed V and J ends, which lost 4 bases and 4 bases, there was a span of 7 bases. The CDR3 contains 13 residues. Germline-derived CDR1 and CDR2 are LNHDA and SQIVND (reference sequence). CDR3 coding DNA: TGTGCCAGTAGTACAACGGGCACCGGGGAGCTGTTTTTT. Protein product: CASSTTGTGELFF.

The rearrangement joins TRBV29-1 to TRBJ2-3, with 9 positions matching TRBD1. CDR1 is SQVTM, CDR2 ANQGSEA, per germline. Germline trimming cut 4 bases from V and 8 bases from J; bases unmatched to any gene: 4. The CDR3 has 12 amino acids. The CDR3 coding sequence is TGCAGCGTTGGGACAGGGGATGGTACGCAGTATTTT. Translation: CSVGTGDGTQYF.

The V call is TRBV4-3, the J call TRBJ2-6; 12 nucleotides agree with TRBD2. Germline V gene sequence: CDR1 LGHNA, CDR2 YSLEER. V lost 1 base, J lost 12 bases, and 4 bases stayed unmatched. The CDR3 covers 15 residues. CDR3 nucleotides: TGCGCCAGCAGCCAAGGGACTAGCGGGATCCCCGTCCTGACTTTC. Translated: CASSQGTSGIPVLTF.

This clone appeared a few times. The sample carries other DNA sequences with the same CDR3. This sequence joins TRBV6-6 and TRBJ1-4; 10 bases match TRBD1. Germline CDR1 MNHNY, CDR2 SVGAGI (reference sequence). The length of the CDR3 is 15 residues. The V segment lost 0 bases and the J segment 5 bases; nucleotides outside the gene matches: 0. Written as DNA, the CDR3 is TGTGCCAGCAGTTACTCGGGACAGGGGAATGAAAAACTGTTTTTT. Translation: CASSYSGQGNEKLFF.

The chain joins TRBV5-1 to TRBJ2-7; D may be TRBD1 (6 bases). Germline values: CDR1 SGHRS, CDR2 YFSETQ. CDR3 length: 17 amino acids. V shed 4 bases and J shed 1 base, with 21 bases lying between them. CDR3 nucleotides: TGCGCCAGCAGCATAGACCTTGGGGGCCGCGATTCCTACGAGCAGTACTTC. This codes for CASSIDLGGRDSYEQYF. The complete variable domain, with remaining parts taken from reference TRBV5-1 and TRBJ2-7, reads KAGVTQTPRYLIKTRGQQVTLSCSPISGHRSVSWYQQTPGQGLQFLFEYFSETQRNKGNFPGRFSGRQFSNSRSEMNVSTLELGDSALYLCASSIDLGGRDSYEQYFGPGTRLTVT.

V usage is TRBV19 and J usage is TRBJ2-7; D is perhaps TRBD2 (6 bases). V gave up 5 bases and J gave up 5 bases, with 10 bases separating them. The V gene's germline CDR1 is LNHDA and CDR2 SQIVND (reference sequence). The CDR3 consists of 12 residues. CDR3 in amino acids: CASSLEGNEQYF. The DNA for the CDR3 is TGTGCCAGTAGTTTGGAGGGAAACGAGCAGTACTTC.

This clone was seen a handful of times. Additional DNA sequences in this sample encode the identical CDR3. The genes are TRBV5-1 and TRBJ1-5; possible D gene TRBD1, 6 bases. V gave up 0 bases and J gave up 0 bases, with 7 bases separating them. Germline CDR1 SGHRS, CDR2 YFSETQ. The length of the CDR3 is 15 residues. Here the CDR3 DNA reads TGCGCCAGCAGCTTGGCAGGGGATAGCAATCAGCCCCAGCATTTT. It translates to CASSLAGDSNQPQHF.

In its sample, this clone was seen a few times. The chain recombines TRBV30 with TRBJ1-2, with a tentative D call TRBD1 (6 bases). CDR3 length: 13 amino acids. V lost 8 bases to trimming and J lost 3 bases, with 16 bases between them. Germline V CDR1 and CDR2: GTSNPN, SVGIG (reference sequence). The CDR3 DNA is TGTGCCAGAGAAGCGGACAGCTACTATGGCTACACCTTC. Translating it yields CAREADSYYGYTF.

The V call is TRBV9, the J call TRBJ1-5; D is possibly TRBD1 (6 bases). CDR1 and CDR2 (germline): SGDLS, YYNGEE. Trimming took 2 bases from V and 0 from J, leaving 21 bases between them. This CDR3 is 19 amino acids long. This chain's CDR3 is CASSVDRGTPPYSNQPQHF. The CDR3 region has the DNA TGTGCCAGCAGCGTCGATAGGGGGACACCCCCCTATAGCAATCAGCCCCAGCATTTT.

This clone was seen only once. The V call is TRBV7-2, the J call TRBJ1-2; D remains ambiguous. CDR3 length: 15 amino acids. The V gene lost 6 bases and the J gene lost 5 bases, with 19 bases spanning the gap. CDR1 is SGHTA, CDR2 FQGNSA, per germline. The CDR3 bases are TGTGCCAGCAGTCAAACGGCGGGCACACAATATGGCTACACCTTC. This encodes CASSQTAGTQYGYTF.